The 25 T cell receptor beta chains below were found in one sample sequenced in a study of cytotoxic CD8 clonotypes in ibrutinib-treated CLL. Clones were read by immunoSEQ multiplex PCR, and TCRdb kept only the in-frame ones, dropping some. The repertoire holds 130,000 or so clones, around three quarters seen once, with around 30% in the top ten. Sample: PBMCs, taken after 12 months of ibrutinib treatment. These TCRs come from a human donor with chronic lymphocytic leukemia.

This chain connects TRBV6-1 to TRBJ1-5; D is unresolved. The CDR3 covers 13 residues. Germline CDR1 reads MNHNS; CDR2 reads SASEGT. Trimming cost V 4 bases and J 3 bases, with 7 bases left between them. CDR3 region: CASSVADNQPQHF. CDR3 coding DNA: TGTGCCAGCAGTGTGGCAGACAATCAGCCCCAGCATTTT.

The V gene is TRBV25-1, the J gene TRBJ1-1; no clear D. Germline CDR1 MGHDK, CDR2 SYGVNS. V was pared by 4 bases and J by 0 bases, with 12 bases between. The CDR3 extends over 15 amino acids. The chain's CDR3 is CASSGEELMNTEAFF. CDR3 nucleotides: TGTGCCAGCAGTGGGGAAGAATTGATGAACACTGAAGCTTTCTTT.

V gene TRBV2 combines with J gene TRBJ2-5; the D gene is possibly TRBD2 (6 bases). Trimming cost V 3 bases and J 1 base, with 9 bases left between them. CDR1 is SNHLY, CDR2 FYNNEI, per germline. This CDR3 contains 14 residues. In nucleotides, the CDR3 is TGTGCCAGCAGTGAGGTAGCGGTCCAAGAGACCCAGTACTTC. Translation gives CASSEVAVQETQYF.

This chain uses TRBV30 with TRBJ1-1; D ambiguous. The CDR3 extends over 13 amino acids. CDR1 is GTSNPN, CDR2 SVGIG, per germline (reference sequence). V lost 6 bases and J lost 3, with 14 bases in between. CDR3 in amino acids: CACRPPSYTEAFF. The CDR3 bases are TGTGCCTGCCGACCGCCGTCTTACACTGAAGCTTTCTTT.

CDR3 sequence: CASSLPGGHSPLHF. The CDR3 DNA sequence: TGTGCCAGCAGTTTACCCGGGGGGCATTCACCCCTCCACTTT. The rearrangement links TRBV6-5 to TRBJ1-6; tentatively, D is TRBD1 (6 bases). Germline CDR1 is MNHEY and CDR2 is SVGAGI. V gave up 4 bases and J gave up 8 bases, with 12 bases separating them. The CDR3 contains 14 residues.

This chain connects TRBV7-9 to TRBJ1-1; D unclear. Per germline, CDR1 SEHNR and CDR2 FQNEAQ (reference sequence). The V gene lost 1 base and the J gene lost 9 bases, with 12 bases spanning the gap. This CDR3 region has 13 residues. The CDR3 region is CASSLVGDPKAFF. As DNA, the CDR3 is TGTGCCAGCAGCTTAGTCGGGGATCCTAAAGCTTTCTTT.

The chain joins TRBV7-2 to TRBJ2-7; D unclear. Trimming stripped 3 bases from V and 5 bases from J, with 14 bases between. The CDR3 sequence is 14 residues long. CDR1 SGHTA and CDR2 FQGNSA come from the germline V gene. The CDR3, as DNA: TGTGCCAGCAGCTTTAGTACCAGCAGAGACGAGCAGTACTTC. It translates to CASSFSTSRDEQYF. Based on the CDR3 plus reference TRBV7-2 and TRBJ2-7, the full variable domain is GAGVSQSPSNKVTEKGKDVELRCDPISGHTALYWYRQSLGQGLEFLIYFQGNSAPDKSGLPSDRFSAERTGGSVSTLTIQRTQQEDSAVYLCASSFSTSRDEQYFGPGTRLTVT.

The chain carries TRBV5-1 and TRBJ1-4; D might be TRBD1 (5 bases). V lost 3 bases to trimming and J lost 5 bases, with 11 bases between them. This CDR3 contains 14 residues. Germline assignment: CDR1 SGHRS and CDR2 YFSETQ. This chain's CDR3 is CASSYDSSNEKLFF. CDR3 bases: TGCGCCAGCAGCTACGACAGTTCCAATGAAAAACTGTTTTTT.

The gene calls are TRBV7-2 and TRBJ1-2; D is uncertain. Trimming took off 6 bases at V and 2 bases at J, with 7 bases between the two ends. CDR3 length: 12 amino acids. The germline gives CDR1 SGHTA, CDR2 FQGNSA. DNA for the CDR3: TGTGCCAGCAGTCATCAAAACTATGGCTACACCTTC. Amino acids: CASSHQNYGYTF.

The genes are TRBV5-1 and TRBJ2-7; 8 nucleotides align to TRBD1. CDR3 length equals 18 residues. V was clipped by 1 base and J by 4 bases; unmatched bases: 16. Germline V gene lookup returns CDR1 SGHRS and CDR2 YFSETQ. CDR3 protein: CASSLILAGGVGGYEQYF. The CDR3 DNA follows: TGCGCCAGCAGCTTGATCTTGGCAGGGGGCGTCGGTGGTTACGAGCAGTACTTC.

The genes are TRBV19 and TRBJ2-7; D call uncertain. This CDR3 contains 14 residues. Germline V gene sequence: CDR1 LNHDA, CDR2 SQIVND (reference sequence). V lost 5 bases and J lost 3, with 14 bases in between. Written as DNA, the CDR3 is TGTGCCAGTAGTCCCACCTTGAACAACTACGAGCAGTACTTC. Protein product: CASSPTLNNYEQYF.

J is TRBJ1-2 and V is TRBV28; 7 positions agree with TRBD1. This CDR3 spans 13 amino acids. CDR1 is MDHEN, CDR2 SYDVKM, per germline. V lost 6 bases, J lost 5 bases, and 6 bases stayed unmatched. CDR3 region: CASSTGTVYGYTF. The CDR3 bases are TGTGCCAGCAGCACCGGGACAGTTTATGGCTACACCTTC.

The chain employs TRBV6-5 and TRBJ2-5; D call uncertain. The CDR3 sequence is 14 residues long. CDR1 MNHEY and CDR2 SVGAGI come from the germline V gene. With 4 bases removed from V and 5 bases from J, the gap between germline ends came to 14 bases. The CDR3 region is CASSSPGVRETQYF. CDR3 nucleotide sequence: TGTGCCAGCAGTTCCCCTGGGGTGCGGGAGACCCAGTACTTC.

The gene calls are TRBV10-3 and TRBJ2-3; D is tentatively TRBD1 or TRBD2 (7 bases each). The CDR3 runs to 16 residues. V lost 5 bases and J lost 4, with 19 bases in between. Germline V lookup: CDR1 ENHRY, CDR2 SYGVKD. The CDR3 region is CAISRQGGRSSDTQYF. DNA for the CDR3: TGTGCCATCAGTAGACAGGGCGGGAGATCGTCAGATACGCAGTATTTT.

V gene TRBV7-6 combines with J gene TRBJ2-5, with 10 bases matching TRBD2. The DNA end lines up better with TRBJ2-7; the J call may be wrong. Germline lookup yields CDR1 SGHVS and CDR2 FNYEAQ. This CDR3 region has 16 residues. CDR3 DNA: TGTGCCAGCAGCCAATTCGAAAGCGGGGGGGCCTACGAGCAGTACTTC. Protein product: CASSQFESGGAYEQYF.

The chain combines TRBV7-6 with TRBJ2-3, with 9 positions matching TRBD1. Germline V gene data show CDR1 as SGHVS and CDR2 as FNYEAQ. The CDR3 runs to 16 residues. With V trimmed by 5 bases and J by 5 bases, 11 bases remained unmatched. CDR3 in DNA: TGTGCCAGCAGCCCGAACCCCGGGACAGGGTTAGATACGCAGTATTTT. This gives the protein CASSPNPGTGLDTQYF.

A single count supports this clone. The V and J genes are TRBV5-6 and TRBJ1-3; D remains ambiguous. CDR1 and CDR2 (germline): SGHDT, YYEEEE. This CDR3 region has 15 residues. Trimming stripped 0 bases from V and 0 bases from J, with 7 bases between. CDR3 residues: CASSLGRFSGNTIYF. The CDR3 bases are TGTGCCAGCAGCTTGGGTCGTTTCTCTGGAAACACCATATATTTT.

The V call is TRBV19, the J call TRBJ1-2; no firm D call. The CDR3 sequence is 16 residues long. CDR1 is LNHDA and CDR2 is SQIVND in the germline V gene (reference sequence). With 3 bases removed from V and 0 bases from J, the gap between germline ends came to 14 bases. CDR3 sequence reads: CASSILPPGANYGYTF. The CDR3 nucleotides are TGTGCCAGTAGTATCCTCCCGCCGGGTGCTAACTATGGCTACACCTTC.

This clone has a handful of counts. V usage is TRBV5-6 and J usage is TRBJ1-5; 10 bases match TRBD1. Trimming cost V 2 bases and J 10 bases; bases outside gene matches: 18. Germline V CDR1 and CDR2: SGHDT, YYEEEE. This CDR3 contains 18 residues. The CDR3 DNA follows: TGTGCCAGCAGCTTCTATAATTTCGGGACAGGGGTCCACATTCCCCAGCATTTT. It encodes CASSFYNFGTGVHIPQHF.

This clone showed up just a few times. The chain couples TRBV4-1 to TRBJ2-1; tentatively, D is TRBD2 (5 bases). The germline V gene encodes CDR1 MGHRA and CDR2 YSYEKL. With 6 bases removed from V and 1 base from J, the gap between germline ends came to 13 bases. The CDR3 has 15 residues. This CDR3 reads CASSPQRSSYNEQFF. CDR3 sequence (DNA): TGCGCCAGCAGTCCCCAGCGGTCATCCTACAATGAGCAGTTCTTC.

This rearrangement joins TRBV19 to TRBJ1-1; TRBD1 might be the D (5 bases). Per the germline V gene, CDR1 is LNHDA and CDR2 is SQIVND (reference sequence). The CDR3 runs 13 residues. V gave up 5 bases and J gave up 6 bases, with 13 bases separating them. CDR3 loop: CASSSRVGPEAFF. CDR3 sequence (DNA): TGTGCCAGTAGTTCCAGGGTGGGCCCTGAAGCTTTCTTT. The full variable domain, with the rest looked up from reference TRBV19 and TRBJ1-1, is DGGITQSPKYLFRKEGQNVTLSCEQNLNHDAMYWYRQDPGQGLRLIYYSQIVNDFQKGDIAEGYSVSREKKESFPLTVTSAQKNPTAFYLCASSSRVGPEAFFGQGTRLTVV.

This chain connects TRBV6-1 to TRBJ2-7; D is unclear. This CDR3 contains 14 residues. Germline CDR1 reads MNHNS; CDR2 reads SASEGT. V was cut by 1 base and J by 4 bases, with 11 bases left in between. The CDR3 DNA sequence: TGTGCCAGCAGTGAAGGACCGGGTGGGTACGAGCAGTACTTC. This translates into CASSEGPGGYEQYF.

Only a few counts were recorded for this clone. The chain carries TRBV6-5 and TRBJ1-6, with D possibly TRBD1 on 5 matching bases. Germline assignment: CDR1 MNHEY and CDR2 SVGAGI. V gave up 2 bases and J gave up 9 bases, with 8 bases separating them. This CDR3 is 13 amino acids long. The CDR3 DNA reads TGTGCCAGCAGTTACCGGGACGGTTCACCCCTCCACTTT. Its protein product is CASSYRDGSPLHF.

The chain has TRBV7-2 and TRBJ2-7; 8 bases agree with TRBD1. Trimming took 3 bases from V and 7 from J; bases not matched to a gene: 5. Germline V gene sequence: CDR1 SGHTA, CDR2 FQGNSA. The CDR3 loop spans 13 amino acids. The CDR3 coding sequence is TGTGCCAGCAGCTTGGACAGGGAGAGTGAGCAGTACTTC. It yields the protein CASSLDRESEQYF.

The chain is built from TRBV18 and TRBJ1-1, with D uncertain. The V end lost 3 bases, the J end lost 4 bases, and 12 bases lay between the germline ends. The germline CDR1 and CDR2 sequences are KGHSH and LQKENI. The CDR3 is made up of 14 amino acids. CDR3 loop: CASSPSWSRTEAFF. The CDR3 bases are TGTGCCAGCTCACCCTCCTGGAGTCGCACTGAAGCTTTCTTT.